This TCR beta chain was identified during a study of molecular identifiers for immune sequencing clone quantification. Study-wide background: Four of five splits of RNA from 20,000 or 100,000 naive CD8 cells were sequenced in replicates. The study, taken as a whole, reports: Spiked Jurkat TCR RNA from one cell was reportedly detectable among some 1 million naive cells.

CDR1 is SEHNR, CDR2 FQNEAQ, per germline (reference sequence). Between the trimmed V and J ends, which lost 7 bases and 6 bases, there was a span of 29 bases. This CDR3 spans 18 amino acids. TCRdb passed the PCR reads through MiXCR, listing each CDR3 protein once. Of nearly 650,000 distinct CDR3 sequences listed, 25% are singletons. This clonotype was counted ten times or more. Its antigen is unknown. CD8+CD4-CCR7+CD45RA+ sorting gave the naive CD8 T cells. The chain recombines TRBV7-9 with TRBJ2-3; D may be TRBD2 (6 bases). The clonotype comes from a human donor in good health. Some libraries in this study had Jurkat cell RNA spiked in. Sequenced input: naive CD8+ T cells from blood, with Jurkat cell RNA spiked in. Subset noted: FACS-sorted CD8+CD4-CCR7+CD45RA+ naive T cells. The CDR3 bases are TGTGCCAGCATCATCCCGCTAACGACAGACCCTGCGGGGGATACGCAGTATTTT. This gives the protein CASIIPLTTDPAGDTQYF.